Below, 11 T cell receptor beta chains from the same sample are listed, as sequenced in a study of T cells in Graves' hyperthyroidism and ophthalmopathy. Amplified TCR beta CDR3 regions derived from RNA transcripts. The HTBI primer set drove a first-round RT-PCR of the TCR CDR3. TCRdb reprocessed the multiplex PCR reads via MiXCR and lists one record per CDR3 protein. The table includes about 720,000 distinct CDR3 sequences, about 16% detected once. Sequencing was performed on blood. These receptors were obtained from a man aged 18 to 29 with Graves' hyperthyroidism.

This clonotype showed up just once. In nucleotides, the CDR3 is TGCAGTGCTAGAGATTTCCAAGACGGCTATGGCTACACCTTC. This sequence encodes CSARDFQDGYGYTF. The chain couples TRBV20-1 to TRBJ1-2; no firm D call. This CDR3 region has 14 residues. CDR1 is DFQATT and CDR2 is SNEGSKA in the germline V gene (reference sequence). Trimming removed 0 bases from V and 4 bases from J, with 12 bases in between.

This clonotype came up a few times. The rearrangement joins TRBV24-1 to TRBJ1-5, with 7 bases matching TRBD1. The CDR3 contains 17 residues. The V gene end was trimmed by 5 bases and the J gene end by 2 bases; junction bases not matched to a gene: 11. The germline gives CDR1 KGHDR, CDR2 SFDVKD. CDR3 DNA: TGTGCCACCAGTGGGCAGGGGGGGACCACCCGCAATCAGCCCCAGCATTTT. It translates to CATSGQGGTTRNQPQHF.

The V and J genes are TRBV25-1 and TRBJ2-3; D perhaps matches TRBD2 (5 bases). CDR1 MGHDK and CDR2 SYGVNS come from the germline V gene. Between the trimmed V and J ends, which lost 9 bases and 2 bases, there was a span of 18 bases. The length of the CDR3 is 15 residues. The CDR3 loop reads CASAGVGGPTDTQYF. The CDR3 DNA reads as TGTGCCAGTGCCGGGGTTGGAGGACCCACAGATACGCAGTATTTT.

This clonotype was seen ten or more times. V is TRBV7-2 and J is TRBJ2-7, with no clear D. Trimming shortened V by 5 bases and J by 3 bases, and 11 bases separated the two germline ends. There are 13 residues in the CDR3. The germline V gene encodes CDR1 SGHTA and CDR2 FQGNSA. CDR3 amino acids: CASSLGPIYEQYF. The DNA for the CDR3 is TGTGCCAGCAGCCTAGGACCGATCTACGAGCAGTACTTC.

In its sample, this clonotype was seen many times. This chain links TRBV11-2 with TRBJ2-3, with 12 bases that match TRBD2. The CDR3 runs 17 residues. Germline values: CDR1 SGHAT, CDR2 FQNNGV. Trimming removed 4 bases from V and 9 bases from J; junction bases left unmatched: 14. The CDR3 region has the DNA TGTGCCAGCAGCTCCCTTAGACTAGCGGGAGCTCGGGCAACGCAGTATTTT. This encodes CASSSLRLAGARATQYF.

This clonotype was seen ten or more times. CDR3 nucleotide sequence: TGTGCCAGCAGCCCACTCCTTACTAGCAATCAGCCCCAGCATTTT. Translating it yields CASSPLLTSNQPQHF. The chain carries TRBV2 and TRBJ1-5; D is uncertain. Between the trimmed V and J ends, which lost 6 bases and 0 bases, there was a span of 12 bases. The CDR3 is 15 amino acids. From germline, CDR1 is SNHLY and CDR2 FYNNEI. Variable domain in full (rest from reference TRBV2 and TRBJ1-5): EPEVTQTPSHQVTQMGQEVILRCVPISNHLYFYWYRQILGQKVEFLVSFYNNEISEKSEIFDDQFSVERPDGSNFTLKIRSTKLEDSAMYFCASSPLLTSNQPQHFGDGTRLSIL.

This clonotype was observed many times. The V and J genes are TRBV13 and TRBJ2-7; D unresolved. V lost 5 bases to trimming and J lost 5 bases, with 10 bases between them. Germline V CDR1 and CDR2: PRHDT, FYEKMQ (reference sequence). There are 12 residues in the CDR3. The CDR3 protein is CASSLQRHEQYF. CDR3 DNA: TGTGCCAGCAGCCTCCAGCGTCACGAGCAGTACTTC.

This clonotype was detected ten times or more. The chain uses TRBV9 and TRBJ1-5, with TRBD1 matching 10 bases. Per the germline V gene, CDR1 is SGDLS and CDR2 is YYNGEE. There are 14 residues in the CDR3. Unmatched junction bases numbered 3, after V lost 5 bases and J lost 4 bases. This CDR3 is CASSRQGANQPQHF. The CDR3 coding sequence is TGTGCCAGCAGTCGACAGGGGGCTAATCAGCCCCAGCATTTT.

In its sample, this clonotype was seen a few times. The chain couples TRBV11-2 to TRBJ2-1, with D possibly being TRBD2 (6 bases). V was clipped by 1 base and J by 5 bases, with 12 bases between them. The CDR3 is 15 amino acids. CDR1 SGHAT and CDR2 FQNNGV come from the germline V gene. CDR3 coding DNA: TGTGCCAGCAGCTTAGTAGTTGGGGGGAACAATGAGCAGTTCTTC. It yields the protein CASSLVVGGNNEQFF.

This clonotype was picked up many times. The J gene is TRBJ2-7, the V gene TRBV6-2 or TRBV6-3; 9 nucleotides align to TRBD2. V dropped 2 bases and J dropped 4; count of bases not matched to a gene: 6. Germline-derived CDR1 and CDR2 are MNHEY and SVGEGT. This CDR3 region has 15 residues. CDR3 nucleotide sequence: TGTGCCAGCAGTTACGGCATCGCGGGAGGGTACGAGCAGTACTTC. Protein product: CASSYGIAGGYEQYF.

Note on this clonotype: Just one base apart from a much larger clone, this may be a read error. V is TRBV3-1 and J is TRBJ2-7; 8 nucleotides agree with TRBD2. Germline CDR1 reads LGHDT; CDR2 reads YNNKEL (reference sequence). This CDR3 comprises 13 residues. V trimming: 0 bases; J trimming: 9 bases; junction bases outside the gene matches: 4. The CDR3: CASSQDWAGGQYF. CDR3 coding DNA: TGTGCCAGCAGCCAAGATTGGGCGGGGGGGCAGTACTTC.